The 26 T cell receptor beta chains below come from one sample, sequenced in a study of blood T cell repertoires in COVID-19 (dated by TCRdb to about 2020). Library preparation was by the immunoSEQ multiplex PCR assay. Here the immuneACCESS table is served through TCRdb, limited to in-frame sequences with V and J called. Missing clones are a known gap in these copies; in checked studies unresolved V genes cover under half, and the rest lacks a known reason. The sample contains 490,000 or so clones, more than 75% of them found a single time. Approximately 1.8% of the sample is held by the ten biggest clonotypes. Sequencing was performed on PBMCs or T cells enriched from blood (not recorded which). The source is a woman in her thirties or forties who had recovered from COVID-19.

J is TRBJ1-1 and V is TRBV6-5; 8 bases fit TRBD1. The CDR3 extends over 13 amino acids. Losses at the gene ends were 0 bases for V and 10 bases for J; bases not matched to a gene: 4. Germline-derived CDR1 and CDR2 are MNHEY and SVGAGI. The chain's CDR3 is CASSYSGTGGAFF. As DNA, the CDR3 is TGTGCCAGCAGTTACTCGGGGACAGGAGGAGCTTTCTTT.

This clone was seen only once. The CDR3 nucleotides read TGTGCCAGCTCAAGAGAGGGAGGGATTAACTATGGCTACACCTTC. Translating gives CASSREGGINYGYTF. V usage is TRBV2 and J usage is TRBJ1-2; D unresolved. The CDR3 is 15 residues long. V was trimmed by 8 bases and J by 1 base, leaving 17 bases between them. Germline V gene sequence: CDR1 SNHLY, CDR2 FYNNEI.

This sequence joins TRBV6-2 or TRBV6-3 and TRBJ2-5; TRBD2 aligns across 14 bases. CDR1 and CDR2 from the germline V gene are MNHEY and SVGEGT. The junction had 3 bases not matched to a gene; V was cut back by 5 bases and J by 4 bases. The CDR3 totals 15 residues. CDR3 in amino acids: CASSPGLAGAETQYF. DNA for the CDR3: TGTGCCAGCAGTCCGGGACTAGCGGGAGCAGAGACCCAGTACTTC.

V is TRBV2 and J is TRBJ2-5; 7 bases are a match to TRBD1. The J segment lost 0 bases and the V segment lost 6 bases, leaving 7 bases of the junction unmatched. The CDR3 consists of 15 residues. Germline CDR1 and CDR2: SNHLY and FYNNEI. The CDR3 DNA follows: TGTGCCAGCAGGCCCGGGACAGCCCACCAAGAGACCCAGTACTTC. Its translation: CASRPGTAHQETQYF. The complete variable domain, with remaining parts taken from reference TRBV2 and TRBJ2-5, reads EPEVTQTPSHQVTQMGQEVILRCVPISNHLYFYWYRQILGQKVEFLVSFYNNEISEKSEIFDDQFSVERPDGSNFTLKIRSTKLEDSAMYFCASRPGTAHQETQYFGPGTRLLVL.

The CDR3 nucleotides are TGTGCCAGCAGTTCGAGGACGGGGAATACGCAGTATTTT. The encoded protein is CASSSRTGNTQYF. The chain links TRBV11-3 to TRBJ2-3; D may be TRBD2 (5 bases). Between the trimmed V and J ends, which lost 6 bases and 7 bases, there was a span of 14 bases. The CDR3 covers 13 residues. Looked up from germline, CDR1 is SGHNT and CDR2 is YENEEA. The whole variable domain, remainder taken from reference TRBV11-3 and TRBJ2-3, is EAGVVQSPRYKIIEKKQPVAFWCNPISGHNTLYWYLQNLGQGPELLIRYENEEAVDDSQLPKDRFSAERLKGVDSTLKIQPAELGDSAVYLCASSSRTGNTQYFGPGTRLTVL.

CDR3 nucleotides: TGCGCCAGCAGCTGTAAGTTATACGGACAGATCCAAAAACATTTTCAGTACTTC. Protein: CASSCKLYGQIQKHFQYF. The chain joins TRBV5-1 to TRBJ2-4; tentatively, D is TRBD1 (6 bases). Germline-derived CDR1 and CDR2 are SGHRS and YFSETQ. V lost 3 bases to trimming and J lost 11 bases, with 30 bases between them. This CDR3 has 18 amino acids.

The CDR3 DNA is TGTGCCAGCAGTGAACCCACGGCGACTATGGGCTACACCTTC. The encoded protein is CASSEPTATMGYTF. The chain recombines TRBV2 with TRBJ1-2; no reliable D call. Germline-derived CDR1 and CDR2 are SNHLY and FYNNEI. V lost 2 bases and J lost 8, with 15 bases in between. The CDR3 loop spans 14 amino acids. The variable domain in full, with the rest retrieved from reference TRBV2 and TRBJ1-2, is EPEVTQTPSHQVTQMGQEVILRCVPISNHLYFYWYRQILGQKVEFLVSFYNNEISEKSEIFDDQFSVERPDGSNFTLKIRSTKLEDSAMYFCASSEPTATMGYTFGSGTRLTVV.

The chain employs TRBV4-3 and TRBJ1-1; D is uncertain. This CDR3 comprises 18 residues. V lost 0 bases, J lost 0 bases, and 17 bases lay in between. CDR1 and CDR2 from the germline V gene are LGHNA and YSLEER. Written as DNA, the CDR3 is TGCGCCAGCAGCCAAGATGTCCGGACCTCGGGGTTGAACACTGAAGCTTTCTTT. Its protein is CASSQDVRTSGLNTEAFF.

The chain couples TRBV27 to TRBJ1-2; TRBD1 might be the D (6 bases). Germline assignment: CDR1 MNHEY and CDR2 SMNVEV (reference sequence). The CDR3 is made up of 17 amino acids. Trimming left V 5 bases short and J 0 bases short, with 19 bases between. The CDR3 here is CASSPSPGHRANYGYTF. The DNA for the CDR3 is TGTGCCAGCAGTCCCAGTCCGGGACATCGAGCTAACTATGGCTACACCTTC.

This clone was counted only a few times. The J gene is TRBJ1-3, the V gene TRBV5-1; 10 nucleotides align to TRBD1. The CDR3 contains 13 residues. Trimming removed 4 bases from V and 7 bases from J; junction bases left unmatched: 2. Germline lookup yields CDR1 SGHRS and CDR2 YFSETQ. The chain's CDR3 is CASSTGQGNTIYF. CDR3 nucleotides: TGCGCCAGCAGCACGGGACAGGGGAACACCATATATTTT.

J is TRBJ2-7 and V is TRBV12-3 or TRBV12-4, with D possibly TRBD2 on 5 matching bases. Trimming shortened V by 8 bases and J by 5 bases, and 16 bases separated the two germline ends. This CDR3 is 13 amino acids long. CDR3 coding DNA: TGTGCCAGCTCCCGGGATTTATTTGACGAGCAGTACTTC. Amino acid sequence: CASSRDLFDEQYF.

V gene TRBV5-8 combines with J gene TRBJ2-7; 8 bases fit TRBD2. V was clipped by 2 bases and J by 0 bases; unmatched bases: 7. Germline V gene sequence: CDR1 SGHTS, CDR2 YDEGEE. CDR3 length: 16 residues. The CDR3 loop is CASSFRLAGHSYEQYF. In DNA, the CDR3 is TGTGCCAGCAGCTTTAGGCTAGCGGGCCACTCCTACGAGCAGTACTTC.

V is TRBV7-6 and J is TRBJ2-1; 7 bases fit TRBD2. The V and J ends lost 6 bases and 1 base, in that order; junction bases with no gene match: 9. Germline CDR1 SGHVS, CDR2 FNYEAQ. The CDR3 is 16 amino acids. The CDR3 is CASSSPLRGSYNEQFF. CDR3 coding DNA: TGTGCCAGCAGTTCCCCCTTGCGGGGGTCCTACAATGAGCAGTTCTTC. Looking up the rest from reference TRBV7-6 and TRBJ2-1 gives the full variable domain: GAGVSQSPRYKVTKRGQDVALRCDPISGHVSLYWYRQALGQGPEFLTYFNYEAQQDKSGLPNDRFSAERPEGSISTLTIQRTEQRDSAMYRCASSSPLRGSYNEQFFGPGTRLTVL.

V and J are TRBV6-5 and TRBJ2-3; 8 bases map to TRBD2. This CDR3 is 15 amino acids long. Germline assignment: CDR1 MNHEY and CDR2 SVGAGI. V lost 8 bases, J lost 6 bases, and 13 bases stayed unmatched. The CDR3: CASALVAGGEDTQYF. The CDR3 DNA follows: TGTGCCAGCGCCCTTGTGGCGGGAGGTGAGGATACGCAGTATTTT.

The V gene is TRBV6-2 or TRBV6-3, the J gene TRBJ2-7, with a tentative D call TRBD1 (6 bases). The CDR3 spans 13 residues. Per the germline V gene, CDR1 is MNHEY and CDR2 is SVGEGT. The V end lost 4 bases, the J end lost 2 bases, and 9 bases lay between the germline ends. CDR3 residues: CASSWTDTYEQYF. DNA of the CDR3: TGTGCCAGCAGTTGGACAGACACCTACGAGCAGTACTTC.

The genes are TRBV19 and TRBJ1-5; no clear D. CDR1 is LNHDA, CDR2 SQIVND, per germline (reference sequence). Trimming cost V 5 bases and J 0 bases, with 11 bases left between them. This CDR3 contains 15 residues. In nucleotides, the CDR3 is TGTGCCAGTAGTGTAGGAGTTTATAGCAATCAGCCCCAGCATTTT. Encoded protein: CASSVGVYSNQPQHF.

The chain combines TRBV4-1 with TRBJ1-2; 8 nucleotides align to TRBD1. J was trimmed by 2 bases and V by 5 bases; bases with no gene match: 4. Germline V CDR1 and CDR2: MGHRA, YSYEKL. There are 14 residues in the CDR3. The CDR3 reads CASSYRGENYGYTF. In DNA form, the CDR3 reads TGCGCCAGCAGCTACAGGGGGGAAAACTATGGCTACACCTTC.

The V call is TRBV3-1 (or the pseudogene TRBV3-2), the J call TRBJ2-7; the D gene is possibly TRBD1 (7 bases). CDR3 length: 14 residues. The V end lost 10 bases, the J end lost 3 bases, and 19 bases lay between the germline ends. CDR1 LGHDT and CDR2 YNNKEL come from the germline V gene (reference sequence). CDR3: CATTQGVGGYEQYF. CDR3 DNA: TGTGCCACCACCCAGGGGGTCGGGGGCTACGAGCAGTACTTC.

The chain couples TRBV5-1 to TRBJ1-5, with a possible D match to TRBD1 (5 bases). Trimming cost V 2 bases and J 5 bases, with 8 bases left between them. The germline V gene encodes CDR1 SGHRS and CDR2 YFSETQ. The CDR3 totals 13 residues. The CDR3 DNA sequence: TGCGCCAGCAGCTTTAGGGGCGATCAGCCCCAGCATTTT. Protein: CASSFRGDQPQHF.

The V gene is TRBV6-5, the J gene TRBJ2-3; perhaps TRBD1 as D (6 bases). Germline CDR1 reads MNHEY; CDR2 reads SVGAGI. The CDR3 extends over 13 amino acids. Trimming pared 0 bases from V and 14 bases from J, leaving 15 bases between. The CDR3 here is CASSYSSRGFGYF. The CDR3 nucleotides are TGTGCCAGCAGTTACTCGAGTAGGGGGTTCGGGTATTTT.

The V and J genes are TRBV6-5 and TRBJ2-5; 12 positions agree with TRBD2. The V gene end was trimmed by 0 bases and the J gene end by 4 bases; junction bases not matched to a gene: 0. Germline values: CDR1 MNHEY, CDR2 SVGAGI. The CDR3 is 15 amino acids. This CDR3 reads CASSYSGLAGETQYF. The CDR3 coding sequence is TGTGCCAGCAGTTACTCGGGACTAGCGGGAGAGACCCAGTACTTC.

This chain links TRBV18 with TRBJ1-6; 10 bases agree with TRBD1. V was clipped by 1 base and J by 10 bases; unmatched bases: 4. Germline CDR1 and CDR2: KGHSH and LQKENI. The CDR3 consists of 15 residues. CDR3 sequence (DNA): TGTGCCAGCTCACCACGGGACAGGGGAAACTCACCCCTCCACTTT. Its translation: CASSPRDRGNSPLHF.

The J gene is TRBJ2-1, the V gene TRBV7-9, with D perhaps TRBD2 (6 bases). V gave up 1 base and J gave up 8 bases, with 12 bases separating them. Germline loops: CDR1 SEHNR, CDR2 FQNEAQ (reference sequence). This CDR3 contains 14 residues. CDR3 sequence reads: CASSLDSGGDEQFF. DNA of the CDR3: TGTGCCAGCAGCTTAGATAGTGGAGGGGATGAGCAGTTCTTC.

The J gene is TRBJ2-1, the V gene TRBV6-2 or TRBV6-3, with D maybe TRBD2 (6 bases). V was trimmed by 4 bases and J by 2 bases, leaving 12 bases between them. The CDR3 is made up of 15 amino acids. Germline CDR1 MNHEY, CDR2 SVGEGT. The CDR3 DNA reads TGTGCCAGCAGTTTTCTACTAGCCCCCTACAATGAGCAGTTCTTC. Translating it yields CASSFLLAPYNEQFF.

This chain joins TRBV5-4 and TRBJ2-2; possibly TRBD2 for D (6 bases). CDR1 is SGHNT, CDR2 YYREEE, per germline (reference sequence). V shed 3 bases and J shed 6 bases, with 12 bases lying between them. There are 14 residues in the CDR3. The CDR3 loop is CASSSVLAPGELFF. DNA of the CDR3: TGTGCCAGCAGCTCGGTACTAGCTCCCGGGGAGCTGTTTTTT.

The chain uses TRBV7-8 and TRBJ2-2; 9 bases fit TRBD2. Trimming at V came to 5 bases and at J to 0 bases, leaving 4 bases not matched to a gene. Germline V lookup: CDR1 SGHVS, CDR2 FQNEAQ. This CDR3 is built from 16 residues. In nucleotides, the CDR3 is TGTGCCAGCAGCCTTTCTAGCGGGGCGAACACCGGGGAGCTGTTTTTT. Translated, it gives CASSLSSGANTGELFF.